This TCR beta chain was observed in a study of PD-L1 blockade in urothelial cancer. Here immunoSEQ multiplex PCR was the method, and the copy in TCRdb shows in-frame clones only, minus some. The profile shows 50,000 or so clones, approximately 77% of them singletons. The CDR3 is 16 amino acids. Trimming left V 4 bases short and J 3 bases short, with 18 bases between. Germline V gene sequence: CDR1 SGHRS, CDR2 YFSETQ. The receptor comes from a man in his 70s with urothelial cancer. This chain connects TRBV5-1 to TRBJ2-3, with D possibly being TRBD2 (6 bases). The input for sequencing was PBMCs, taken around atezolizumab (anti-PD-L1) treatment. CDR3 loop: CASSLPAGRGTDTQYF. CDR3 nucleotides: TGCGCCAGCAGCCTCCCCGCCGGGAGAGGGACAGATACGCAGTATTTT.